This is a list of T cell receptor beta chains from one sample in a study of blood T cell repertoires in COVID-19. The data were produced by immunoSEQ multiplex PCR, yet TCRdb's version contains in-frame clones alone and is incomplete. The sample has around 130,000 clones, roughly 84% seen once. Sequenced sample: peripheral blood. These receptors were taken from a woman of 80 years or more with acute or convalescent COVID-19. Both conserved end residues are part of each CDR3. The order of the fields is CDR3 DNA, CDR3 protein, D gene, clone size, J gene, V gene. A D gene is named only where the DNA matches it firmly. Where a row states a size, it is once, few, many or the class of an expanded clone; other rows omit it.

DNA: TGTGCCAGCAGCTTAGGCCTAGCGGGTTACAATGAGCAGTTCTTC
CDR3: CASSLGLAGYNEQFF
D: TRBD2
size: -
J: TRBJ2-1
V: TRBV7-2

DNA: TGTGCCAGCAGAATAGCCCGGGCTAGCGGGAGAATTGGGGCCCAGTACTTC
CDR3: CASRIARASGRIGAQYF
D: TRBD2
size: -
J: TRBJ2-5
V: TRBV7-8

DNA: TGTGCCAGCAGTTCCGGGACAGGGGGAATAAAGACCCAGTACTTC
CDR3: CASSSGTGGIKTQYF
D: TRBD1
size: -
J: TRBJ2-5
V: TRBV27

DNA: TGTGCCACCAGTGACCGACAGGGGGCCGGGGATACGCAGTATTTT
CDR3: CATSDRQGAGDTQYF
D: TRBD1
size: -
J: TRBJ2-3
V: TRBV24-1

DNA: TGTGCCAGCAGCTTAGCCGGGTACGAGCAGTACTTC
CDR3: CASSLAGYEQYF
D: -
size: -
J: TRBJ2-7
V: TRBV11-2

DNA: TGTGCCAGCAGCTTTACGACTAGCGGGTACAATGAGCAGTTCTTC
CDR3: CASSFTTSGYNEQFF
D: TRBD2
size: -
J: TRBJ2-1
V: TRBV7-2

DNA: TGTGCCAGCAGGACAGGGGGCAATGAGCAGTTCTTC
CDR3: CASRTGGNEQFF
D: TRBD1
size: -
J: TRBJ2-1
V: TRBV12-3/TRBV12-4

DNA: TGTGCCAGCACCTCCTTTAGTTCCTACGAGCAGTACTTC
CDR3: CASTSFSSYEQYF
D: -
size: -
J: TRBJ2-7
V: TRBV7-9

DNA: TGTGCCAGCAGCTTAGCGGGGGTGGGTGAGCAGTTCTTC
CDR3: CASSLAGVGEQFF
D: -
size: -
J: TRBJ2-1
V: TRBV11-2

DNA: TGTGCCAGCAGCGTGAGAGGGTCGGAAAAAGGGGATACGCAGTATTTT
CDR3: CASSVRGSEKGDTQYF
D: -
size: -
J: TRBJ2-3
V: TRBV9

DNA: TGTGCCAGCAGCTCCGGTCCGAACACTGAAGCTTTCTTT
CDR3: CASSSGPNTEAFF
D: -
size: -
J: TRBJ1-1
V: TRBV9

DNA: TGTGCCAGCAGCCAAGAGGGGGGACAGGGGGAATACTGCAGAACTAATGAAAAACTGTTTTTT
CDR3: CASSQEGGQGEYCRTNEKLFF
D: TRBD1
size: -
J: TRBJ1-4
V: TRBV3-1/TRBV3-2

DNA: TGTGCCAGCAGCGTAACCTTAGCGGGAGTAAGCACAGATACGCAGTATTTT
CDR3: CASSVTLAGVSTDTQYF
D: TRBD2
size: -
J: TRBJ2-3
V: TRBV9

DNA: TGTGCCAGCAGTTACTCTCCAACTAGCGGGAGAGTCGGCGAGCAGTACTTC
CDR3: CASSYSPTSGRVGEQYF
D: TRBD2
size: -
J: TRBJ2-7
V: TRBV6-2/TRBV6-3

DNA: TGCGCCAGCGCGTGGGCAGGGGGGATGAACACTGAAGCTTTCTTT
CDR3: CASAWAGGMNTEAFF
D: TRBD1
size: once
J: TRBJ1-1
V: TRBV10-2

DNA: TGTGCCAGCTCACCCGTAGCGGGGGGGCCCTACGAGCAGTACTTC
CDR3: CASSPVAGGPYEQYF
D: TRBD2
size: -
J: TRBJ2-7
V: TRBV18

DNA: TGTGCCAGCAGCTTAGTGAACGGTCAGGTAGCTTTCTTT
CDR3: CASSLVNGQVAFF
D: -
size: -
J: TRBJ1-1
V: TRBV7-2

DNA: TGTGCCAGCAGTTACTCGGGCATCTCGAACACTGAAGCTTTCTTT
CDR3: CASSYSGISNTEAFF
D: -
size: -
J: TRBJ1-1
V: TRBV6-5

DNA: TGTGCCAGCAGCCCCAACCCGACAGGTGGCACAGATACGCAGTATTTT
CDR3: CASSPNPTGGTDTQYF
D: -
size: -
J: TRBJ2-3
V: TRBV7-2

DNA: TGCGCCAGCAGCCCCTTCCGGTCAGGTGGGACTGAAGCTTTCTTT
CDR3: CASSPFRSGGTEAFF
D: -
size: few
J: TRBJ1-1
V: TRBV5-1

DNA: TGCGCCAGCAGCTCCGCCTACGAGCAGTACTTC
CDR3: CASSSAYEQYF
D: -
size: -
J: TRBJ2-7
V: TRBV5-1

DNA: TGCGCCAGCAGCCAAGATGGTGGGGCCCTGTACTTC
CDR3: CASSQDGGALYF
D: -
size: -
J: TRBJ2-5
V: TRBV4-3

DNA: TGTGCCAGCAGTGCGGACTATGGTACCTACGAGCAGTACTTC
CDR3: CASSADYGTYEQYF
D: -
size: -
J: TRBJ2-7
V: TRBV6-2/TRBV6-3

DNA: TGTGCCTGGAGTGTACGGAACAGGGTGAACACTGAAGCTTTCTTT
CDR3: CAWSVRNRVNTEAFF
D: -
size: -
J: TRBJ1-1
V: TRBV30

DNA: TGTGCCAGCAGTTACTCAAGGGGGCGCATGAACACTGAAGCTTTCTTT
CDR3: CASSYSRGRMNTEAFF
D: TRBD1
size: -
J: TRBJ1-1
V: TRBV6-5

DNA: TGTGCCAGCAGGAGGACAGGGGGAACTTCACCCCTCCACTTT
CDR3: CASRRTGGTSPLHF
D: TRBD1
size: -
J: TRBJ1-6
V: TRBV6-5

DNA: TGTGCCAGCAGTGAAGTAAGGAGTTCTCATCAGCCCCAGCATTTT
CDR3: CASSEVRSSHQPQHF
D: -
size: -
J: TRBJ1-5
V: TRBV6-1

DNA: TGTGCCAGCAGCTTAGGGGGCAGAGCACAAGAGACCCAGTACTTC
CDR3: CASSLGGRAQETQYF
D: -
size: -
J: TRBJ2-5
V: TRBV7-2

DNA: TGCGCCAGCAGCTTGGGGGGCGCCGTGTACCAAGAGACCCAGTACTTC
CDR3: CASSLGGAVYQETQYF
D: -
size: -
J: TRBJ2-5
V: TRBV5-1